This TCR beta chain was obtained from a study of T-cell memory formation after mild COVID-19. Study background: The TCR clusters were mostly specific to one donor.

The V gene lost 0 bases and the J gene lost 13 bases, with 10 bases spanning the gap. The CDR3 consists of 12 residues. Germline-derived CDR1 and CDR2 are LGHNA and YNFKEQ. About this clonotype: Its matching antigen is unknown.

Using its own MiXCR run on the 5' RACE reads, TCRdb lists one record per CDR3 protein. The repertoire holds around 250,000 distinct CDR3 sequences, 15% to 20% seen once, with roughly 25% in the top ten. General study results and limits: Researchers could not confirm that second-wave clones peaking on day 37 targeted SARS-CoV-2. Whereas later expanders leaned CD4+, clones contracting day 15 to 85 showed a balanced CD4/CD8 makeup. Of the contracting clones, CD4+ ones lay mainly in CM and EM, and CD8+ ones in EMRA.

The origin of this receptor is a man younger than 35 who had mild COVID-19 (a few samples of this study predate the infection). Cell type and time point are not known. The chain is built from TRBV4-2 and TRBJ2-1; D not resolved. The sample comprised PBMCs or a T cell subset sorted from them (not recorded which). CDR3 sequence (DNA): TGTGCCAGCAGCCAAGATGGGCGGAGTCAGTTCTTC. Its translation is CASSQDGRSQFF.